This is a list of T cell receptor beta chains from one sample in a study of blood T cell repertoires in COVID-19. Assay: immunoSEQ multiplex PCR; the TCRdb copy retains only in-frame clones and omits some. This table has just over 250,000 clones, around 87% appearing once. Sample: peripheral blood. These receptor sequences come from a woman aged 45-59 years with acute or convalescent COVID-19. CDR3s include the opening cysteine and the closing phenylalanine or tryptophan. A D gene is named only where the DNA matches it firmly. The listing skips clone size in some rows; elsewhere it reads once, few, many or a size class.

CDR3nt	CDR3aa	d_gene	j_gene	abundance	v_gene
TGTGCCAGCAGTTATGGCGGGACCCCCTACAATGAGCAGTTCTTC	CASSYGGTPYNEQFF	-	TRBJ2-1	-	TRBV6-6
TGTGCCAGCAGTTTTCAGACAGGGGTTGAGCAGTACTTC	CASSFQTGVEQYF	TRBD1	TRBJ2-7	-	TRBV28
TGTGCCAGCAGTCCTGGACTGTTCACCTACGAGCAGTACTTC	CASSPGLFTYEQYF	-	TRBJ2-7	-	TRBV6-5
TGTGCCAGCAGTTCCCCCGGGACAGGGGGCCGCAATCAGCCCCAGCATTTT	CASSSPGTGGRNQPQHF	TRBD1	TRBJ1-5	-	TRBV28
TGTGCCAGCAGCTTGAGTTCGGCCAAAAACATTCAGTACTTC	CASSLSSAKNIQYF	-	TRBJ2-4	-	TRBV11-3
TGTGCCAGCAGCTTGTGGCAGGGGGTAAGCGGGAGATCTCGCGAGCAGTACTTC	CASSLWQGVSGRSREQYF	-	TRBJ2-7	once	TRBV7-6
TGTGCCAGCAGCGCGGTACGGGACAGAGCCTACGAGCAGTACTTC	CASSAVRDRAYEQYF	TRBD1	TRBJ2-7	once	TRBV5-6
TGTGCCAGCAGTGAAGAGAGGGAGAGGAACACTGAAGCTTTCTTT	CASSEERERNTEAFF	-	TRBJ1-1	-	TRBV6-1
TGTGCCAGCAGTACTCCCAAGAGGGAGACTGGAAACACCATATATTTT	CASSTPKRETGNTIYF	-	TRBJ1-3	-	TRBV25-1
TGCAGCGTTGAACTAGCGGGACTGGAAGAGACCCAGTACTTC	CSVELAGLEETQYF	TRBD2	TRBJ2-5	-	TRBV29-1
TGTGCCAGCAGCTCATTGGGGGGGTCCTACGAGCAGTACTTC	CASSSLGGSYEQYF	TRBD2	TRBJ2-7	-	TRBV27
TGTGCCAGCAGCCAAGGGAGGGATCGACTGTTTTTT	CASSQGRDRLFF	-	TRBJ1-4	-	TRBV4-2
TGTGCCAGCAGCTTCGACAGGGGGGACTACACCTTC	CASSFDRGDYTF	TRBD1	TRBJ1-2	few	TRBV9
TGTGCCAGCAGGGTGACGGGGAGTGGTCCCCAGCATTTT	CASRVTGSGPQHF	-	TRBJ1-5	-	TRBV6-5
TGTGCCAGCAGCTTAATGACAGGCACGTTCCCCGGGGAGCTGTTTTTT	CASSLMTGTFPGELFF	-	TRBJ2-2	-	TRBV7-9
TGCGCCAGCAGCCAAGATCCAGGGGGGAATCAGCCCCAGCATTTT	CASSQDPGGNQPQHF	TRBD1	TRBJ1-5	-	TRBV4-1
TGTGCCAGCAGTTCGGGGGGGGGCCCGTACTTC	CASSSGGGPYF	TRBD2	TRBJ2-7	-	TRBV27
TGTGCTAGTGTTCTCACCGTCGGGAGCGGGAGGACAATAGATACGCAGTATTTT	CASVLTVGSGRTIDTQYF	TRBD2	TRBJ2-3	once	TRBV12-5
TGTGCCAGCAGAGGACTTATCAATGAGCAGTTCTTC	CASRGLINEQFF	-	TRBJ2-1	-	TRBV2
TGTGCCAGCAGCAAACAATTGGTATATGAGCTAAACTATGGCTACACCTTC	CASSKQLVYELNYGYTF	-	TRBJ1-2	-	TRBV21-1